This TCR beta chain was profiled in a study of cytomegalovirus exposure and HLA in healthy donors. General study results and limits: With high specificity and sensitivity, the classifier reportedly diagnosed cytomegalovirus status. Subsequent analysis revealed that first-cohort TCR clusters tended to co-occur in the 120 or so validation repertoires.

V lost 4 bases and J 1 base, leaving 10 bases between the germline ends. Germline V gene sequence: CDR1 LGHNA, CDR2 YSLEER. CDR3 length: 14 residues. Libraries were prepared by immunoSEQ multiplex PCR; TCRdb keeps only in-frame clonotypes and omits some of them. The table shows under 200,000 clones, with 85% to 90% occurring only once. For this clone: The antigen is unknown.

The specimen was PBMCs. The V and J genes are TRBV4-3 and TRBJ1-2, with D possibly matching TRBD1 (6 bases). This TCR was recovered from a woman between 18 and 30 years old in good health and CMV-seropositive. CDR3 DNA: TGCGCCAGCAGCCCCGGGACATTTAACTATGGCTACACCTTC. Encoded protein: CASSPGTFNYGYTF.